This TCR beta chain was recovered during a study of blood T cell repertoires in COVID-19. Study overall: Spain, Italy and the United States supplied samples that represented acute and convalescent COVID-19.

The CDR3 totals 14 residues. Germline lookup yields CDR1 SGHRS and CDR2 YFSETQ. The V end was cut by 0 bases, the J end by 1 base, with 4 bases between. Note on this clone: This CDR3 is also generated by other DNA sequences in the sample.

TCRdb keeps only in-frame clones here, not all; method: immunoSEQ multiplex PCR. The sample lists over 150,000 clones, approximately 86% occurring once. The rearrangement uses TRBV5-1 and TRBJ2-2; no clear D gene. Input material: peripheral blood. This receptor was identified in a woman of 80 years or more with active or convalescent COVID-19. Here the CDR3 reads CASSLAGNTGELFF. In DNA form, the CDR3 reads TGCGCCAGCAGCTTGGCGGGGAACACCGGGGAGCTGTTTTTT.